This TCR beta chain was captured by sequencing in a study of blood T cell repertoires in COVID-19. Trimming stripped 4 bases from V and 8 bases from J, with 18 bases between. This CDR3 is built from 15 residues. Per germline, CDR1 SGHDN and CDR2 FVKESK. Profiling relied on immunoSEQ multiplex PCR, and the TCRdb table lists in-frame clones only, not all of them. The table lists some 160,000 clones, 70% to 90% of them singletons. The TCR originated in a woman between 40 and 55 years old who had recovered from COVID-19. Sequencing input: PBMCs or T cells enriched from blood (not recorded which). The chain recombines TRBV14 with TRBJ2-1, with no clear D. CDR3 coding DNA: TGTGCCAGCAGCCCCCAACTGACCTACCGGGATGAGCAGTTCTTC. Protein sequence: CASSPQLTYRDEQFF.